This T cell receptor (beta chain) appears in the sequencing data of a study of post-analysis software for immune sequencing data. Study overall: Recorded disease courses covered relapsing-remitting, secondary progressive and progressive-relapsing multiple sclerosis. Some patients had no subtype annotation. Findings and caveats of the study: When compared against controls, multiple sclerosis patients showed significantly lower normalized Chao1 diversity. Included in a set of about 5 TRBV segments more frequent in patients than controls were TRBV5-6, TRBV5-1 and TRBV20-1. Samples from a shared batch, those prepared together, strongly co-clustered by F measure.

Tagging with unique molecular identifiers was a feature of the TCR beta cDNA libraries. Roughly 500,000 cDNA molecules came from around 1 to 10 million T cells. TCRdb fed the PCR reads into MiXCR, producing one record per CDR3 protein. The sample lists about 540,000 distinct CDR3 sequences, 34% seen once, with 6% in the top ten. The CDR3 is 17 amino acids. Details on this clonotype: Its target is not known. The junction and the germline gene differ at one end; a read error may be behind it.

This sequence joins TRBV12-3 or TRBV12-4 and TRBJ2-3; the match to TRBD2 covers 9 bases. The receptor's source is a girl aged 2-17 years with multiple sclerosis. The sample was blood. The CDR3 is CASSLMGGGGGTDAQYF. CDR3 sequence (DNA): TGTGCCAGCAGTTTAATGGGCGGGGGGGGCGGCACAGATGCGCAGTATTTT.